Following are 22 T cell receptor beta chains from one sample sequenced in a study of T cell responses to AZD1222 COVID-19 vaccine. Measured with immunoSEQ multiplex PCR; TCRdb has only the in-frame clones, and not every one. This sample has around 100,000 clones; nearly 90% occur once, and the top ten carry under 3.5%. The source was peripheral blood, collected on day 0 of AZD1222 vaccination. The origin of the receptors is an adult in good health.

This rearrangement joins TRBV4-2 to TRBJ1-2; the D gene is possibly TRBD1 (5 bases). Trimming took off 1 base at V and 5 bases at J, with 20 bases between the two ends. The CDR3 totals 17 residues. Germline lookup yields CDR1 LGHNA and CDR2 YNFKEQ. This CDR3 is CASSQVSTSKRGYGYTF. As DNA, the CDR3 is TGTGCCAGCAGCCAAGTGAGTACGTCAAAGAGGGGATATGGCTACACCTTC.

CDR3 DNA sequence: TGTGCCAGCAGCTTATACCCCGCAGATACCTACGAGCAGTACTTC. Protein: CASSLYPADTYEQYF. V gene TRBV7-3 combines with J gene TRBJ2-7; D is undetermined. Per germline, CDR1 SGHTA and CDR2 FQGTGA. CDR3 length equals 15 residues. V dropped 2 bases and J dropped 2 bases, with 13 bases sitting between them.

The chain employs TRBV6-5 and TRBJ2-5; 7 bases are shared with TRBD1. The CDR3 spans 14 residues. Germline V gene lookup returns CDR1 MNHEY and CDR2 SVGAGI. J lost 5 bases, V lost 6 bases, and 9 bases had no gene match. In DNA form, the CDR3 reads TGTGCCAGCAGGCGACAGGGACATGGGGAGACCCAGTACTTC. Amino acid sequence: CASRRQGHGETQYF.

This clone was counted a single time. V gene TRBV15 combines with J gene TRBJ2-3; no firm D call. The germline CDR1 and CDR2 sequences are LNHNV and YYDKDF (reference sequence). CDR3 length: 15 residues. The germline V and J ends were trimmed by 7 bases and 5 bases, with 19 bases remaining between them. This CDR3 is CATTQSRWVEDTQYF. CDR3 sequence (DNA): TGTGCCACCACCCAGAGTAGGTGGGTAGAAGATACGCAGTATTTT.

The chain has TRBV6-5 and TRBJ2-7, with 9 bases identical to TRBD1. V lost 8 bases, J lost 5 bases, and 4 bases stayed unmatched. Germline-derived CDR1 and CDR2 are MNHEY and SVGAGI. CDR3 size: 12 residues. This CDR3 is CASRDRADEQYV. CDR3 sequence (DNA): TGTGCCAGCCGGGACAGGGCGGACGAGCAGTACGTC.

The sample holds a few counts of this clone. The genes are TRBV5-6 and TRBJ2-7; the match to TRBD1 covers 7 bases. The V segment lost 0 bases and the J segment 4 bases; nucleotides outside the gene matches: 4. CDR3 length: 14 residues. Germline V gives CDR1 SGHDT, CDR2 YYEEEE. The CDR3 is CASSLGRGHYEQYV. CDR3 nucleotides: TGTGCCAGCAGCTTGGGTAGGGGGCATTACGAGCAGTACGTC.

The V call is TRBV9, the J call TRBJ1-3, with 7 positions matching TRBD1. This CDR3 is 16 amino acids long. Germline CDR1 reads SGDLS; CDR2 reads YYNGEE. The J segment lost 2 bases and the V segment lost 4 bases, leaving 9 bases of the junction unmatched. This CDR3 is CASSPRGGAAGNTIYF. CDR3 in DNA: TGTGCCAGCAGCCCCAGGGGGGGGGCTGCTGGAAACACCATATATTTT.

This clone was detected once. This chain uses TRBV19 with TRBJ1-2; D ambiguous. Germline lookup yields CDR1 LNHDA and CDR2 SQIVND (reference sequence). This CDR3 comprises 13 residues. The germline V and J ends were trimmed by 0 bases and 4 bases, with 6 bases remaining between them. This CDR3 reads CASSIDLLYGYTF. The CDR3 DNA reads TGTGCCAGTAGTATAGATCTCCTCTATGGCTACACCTTC. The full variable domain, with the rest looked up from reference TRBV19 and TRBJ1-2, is DGGITQSPKYLFRKEGQNVTLSCEQNLNHDAMYWYRQDPGQGLRLIYYSQIVNDFQKGDIAEGYSVSREKKESFPLTVTSAQKNPTAFYLCASSIDLLYGYTFGSGTRLTVV.

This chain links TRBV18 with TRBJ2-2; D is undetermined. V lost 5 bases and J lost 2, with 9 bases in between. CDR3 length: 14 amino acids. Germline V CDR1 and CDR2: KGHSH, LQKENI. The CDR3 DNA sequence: TGTGCCAGCTCAGGAACGGTTAACACCGGGGAGCTGTTTTTT. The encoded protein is CASSGTVNTGELFF. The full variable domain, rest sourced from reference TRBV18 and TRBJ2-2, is NAGVMQNPRHLVRRRGQEARLRCSPMKGHSHVYWYRQLPEEGLKFMVYLQKENIIDESGMPKERFSAEFPKEGPSILRIQQVVRGDSAAYFCASSGTVNTGELFFGEGSRLTVL.

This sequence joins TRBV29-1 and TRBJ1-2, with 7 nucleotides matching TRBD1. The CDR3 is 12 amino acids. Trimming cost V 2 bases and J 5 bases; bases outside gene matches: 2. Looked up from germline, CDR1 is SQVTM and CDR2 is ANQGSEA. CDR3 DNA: TGCAGCGTTGAACAGGGGGGATATGGCTACACCTTC. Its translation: CSVEQGGYGYTF. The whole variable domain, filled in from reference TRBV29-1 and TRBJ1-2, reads SAVISQKPSRDICQRGTSLTIQCQVDSQVTMMFWYRQQPGQSLTLIATANQGSEATYESGFVIDKFPISRPNLTFSTLTVSNMSPEDSSIYLCSVEQGGYGYTFGSGTRLTVV.

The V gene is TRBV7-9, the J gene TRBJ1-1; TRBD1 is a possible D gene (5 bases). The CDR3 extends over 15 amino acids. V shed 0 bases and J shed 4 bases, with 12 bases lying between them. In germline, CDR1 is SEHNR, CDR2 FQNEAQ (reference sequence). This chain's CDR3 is CASSLAGKGVTEAFF. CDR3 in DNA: TGTGCCAGCAGCTTAGCGGGCAAAGGGGTCACTGAAGCTTTCTTT. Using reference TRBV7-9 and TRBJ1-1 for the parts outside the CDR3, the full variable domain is DTGVSQNPRHKITKRGQNVTFRCDPISEHNRLYWYRQTLGQGPEFLTYFQNEAQLEKSRLLSDRFSAERPKGSFSTLEIQRTEQGDSAMYLCASSLAGKGVTEAFFGQGTRLTVV.

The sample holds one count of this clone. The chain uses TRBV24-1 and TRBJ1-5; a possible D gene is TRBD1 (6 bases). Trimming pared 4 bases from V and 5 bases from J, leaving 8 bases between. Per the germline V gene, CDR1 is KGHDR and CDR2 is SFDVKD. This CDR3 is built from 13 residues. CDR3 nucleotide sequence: TGTGCCACCAGTGACCACAGGGATCAGCCCCAGCATTTT. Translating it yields CATSDHRDQPQHF.

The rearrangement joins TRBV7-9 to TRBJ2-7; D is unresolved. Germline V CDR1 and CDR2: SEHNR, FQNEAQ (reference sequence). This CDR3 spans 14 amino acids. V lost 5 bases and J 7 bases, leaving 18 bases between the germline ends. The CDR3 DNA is TGTGCCAGCAGCCGTGGCCAGTTCCCTGGGGAGCAGTACTTC. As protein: CASSRGQFPGEQYF.

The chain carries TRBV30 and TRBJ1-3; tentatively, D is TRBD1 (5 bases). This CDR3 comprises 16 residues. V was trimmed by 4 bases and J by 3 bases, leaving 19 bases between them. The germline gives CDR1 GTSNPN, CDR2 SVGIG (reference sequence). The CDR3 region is CAWTSGRFGIGNTIYF. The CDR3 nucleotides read TGTGCCTGGACCTCGGGACGGTTCGGTATTGGAAACACCATATATTTT.

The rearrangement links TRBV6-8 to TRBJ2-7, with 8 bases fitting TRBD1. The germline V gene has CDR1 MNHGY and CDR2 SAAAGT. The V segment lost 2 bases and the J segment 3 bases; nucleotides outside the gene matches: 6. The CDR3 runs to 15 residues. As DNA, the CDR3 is TGTGCCAGCAGTTACGGGACAGGTCGCGGCTACGAGCAGTACGTC. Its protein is CASSYGTGRGYEQYV.

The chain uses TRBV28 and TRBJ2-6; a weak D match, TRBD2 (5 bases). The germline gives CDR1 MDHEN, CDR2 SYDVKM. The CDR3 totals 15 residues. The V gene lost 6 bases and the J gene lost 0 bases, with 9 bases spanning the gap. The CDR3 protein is CASSRTSSGANVLTF. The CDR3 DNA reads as TGTGCCAGCAGCCGCACTAGCTCTGGGGCCAACGTCCTGACTTTC.

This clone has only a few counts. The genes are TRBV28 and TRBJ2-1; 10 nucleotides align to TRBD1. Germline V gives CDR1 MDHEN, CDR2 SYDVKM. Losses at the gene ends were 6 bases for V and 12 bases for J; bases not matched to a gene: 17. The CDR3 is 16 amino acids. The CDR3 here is CASSYTGTGVQRTQFF. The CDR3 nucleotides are TGTGCCAGCAGCTACACCGGGACAGGGGTACAGAGGACGCAGTTCTTC.

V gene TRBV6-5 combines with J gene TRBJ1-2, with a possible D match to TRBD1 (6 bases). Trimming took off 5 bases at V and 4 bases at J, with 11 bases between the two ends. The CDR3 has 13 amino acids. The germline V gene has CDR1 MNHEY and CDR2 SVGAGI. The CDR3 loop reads CASSQGPVYGYTF. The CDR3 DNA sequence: TGTGCCAGCAGTCAGGGGCCCGTCTATGGCTACACCTTC.

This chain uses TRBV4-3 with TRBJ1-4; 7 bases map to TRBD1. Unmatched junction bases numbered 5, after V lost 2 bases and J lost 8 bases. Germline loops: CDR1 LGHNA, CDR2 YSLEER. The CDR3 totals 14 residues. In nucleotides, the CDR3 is TGCGCCAGCAGCCAAACAGGGGTAGGAGAAAAACTGTTTTTT. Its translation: CASSQTGVGEKLFF.

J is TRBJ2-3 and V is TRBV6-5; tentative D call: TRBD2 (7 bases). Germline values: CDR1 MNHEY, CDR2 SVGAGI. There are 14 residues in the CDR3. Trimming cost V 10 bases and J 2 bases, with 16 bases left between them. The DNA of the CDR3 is TGTGCCACCGGGGGGAGGGGGTACACAGATACGCAGTATTTT. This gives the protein CATGGRGYTDTQYF.

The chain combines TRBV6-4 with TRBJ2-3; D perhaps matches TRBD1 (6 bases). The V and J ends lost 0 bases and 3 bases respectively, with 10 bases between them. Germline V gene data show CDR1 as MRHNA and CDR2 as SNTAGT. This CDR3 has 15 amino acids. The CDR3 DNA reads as TGTGCCAGCAGTGACTCAGCAGGGGCGACAGATACGCAGTATTTT. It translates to CASSDSAGATDTQYF.

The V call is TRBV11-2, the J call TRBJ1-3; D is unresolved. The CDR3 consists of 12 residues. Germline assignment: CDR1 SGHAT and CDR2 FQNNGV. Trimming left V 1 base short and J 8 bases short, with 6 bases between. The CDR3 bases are TGTGCCAGCAGCTTAGGGGGAGACACCATATATTTT. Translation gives CASSLGGDTIYF.